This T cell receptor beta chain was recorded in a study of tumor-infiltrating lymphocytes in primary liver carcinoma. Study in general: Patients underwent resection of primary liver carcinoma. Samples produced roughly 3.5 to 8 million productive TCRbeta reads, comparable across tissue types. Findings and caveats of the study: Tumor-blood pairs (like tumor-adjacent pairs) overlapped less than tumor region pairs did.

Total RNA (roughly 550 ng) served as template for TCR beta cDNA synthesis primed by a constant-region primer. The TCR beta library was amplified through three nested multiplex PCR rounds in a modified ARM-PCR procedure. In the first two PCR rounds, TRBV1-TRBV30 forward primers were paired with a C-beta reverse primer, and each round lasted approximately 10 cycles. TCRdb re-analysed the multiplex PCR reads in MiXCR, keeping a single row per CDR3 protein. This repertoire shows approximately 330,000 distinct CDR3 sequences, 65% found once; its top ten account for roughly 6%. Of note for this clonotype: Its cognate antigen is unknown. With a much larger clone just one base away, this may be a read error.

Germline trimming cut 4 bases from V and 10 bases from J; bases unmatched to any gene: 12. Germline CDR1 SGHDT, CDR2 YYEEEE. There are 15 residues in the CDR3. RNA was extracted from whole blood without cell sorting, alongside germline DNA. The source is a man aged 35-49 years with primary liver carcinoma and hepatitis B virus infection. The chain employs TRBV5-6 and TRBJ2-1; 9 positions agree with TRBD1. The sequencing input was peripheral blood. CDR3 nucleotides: TGTGCCAGCAGCCCTAGTCTCGGGACAGGGCGAGAGCAGTTCTTC. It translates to CASSPSLGTGREQFF.